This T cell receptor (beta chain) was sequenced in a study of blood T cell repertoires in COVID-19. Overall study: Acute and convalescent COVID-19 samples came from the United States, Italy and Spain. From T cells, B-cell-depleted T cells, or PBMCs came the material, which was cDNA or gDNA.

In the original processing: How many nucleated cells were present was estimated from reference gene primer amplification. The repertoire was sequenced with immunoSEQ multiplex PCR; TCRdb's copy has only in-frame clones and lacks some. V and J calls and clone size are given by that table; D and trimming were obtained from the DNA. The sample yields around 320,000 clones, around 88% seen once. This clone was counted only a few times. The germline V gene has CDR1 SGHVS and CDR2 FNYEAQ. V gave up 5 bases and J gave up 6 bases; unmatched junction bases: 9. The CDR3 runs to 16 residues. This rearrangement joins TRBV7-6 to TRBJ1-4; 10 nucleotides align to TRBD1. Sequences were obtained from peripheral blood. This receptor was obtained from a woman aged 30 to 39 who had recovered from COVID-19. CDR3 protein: CASSMGQGRYDEKLFF. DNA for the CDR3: TGTGCCAGCAGCATGGGACAGGGGAGATATGATGAAAAACTGTTTTTT.